These 30 T cell receptor beta chains share one sample of origin, sequenced in a study of cytomegalovirus exposure and HLA in healthy donors. Produced via immunoSEQ multiplex PCR; TCRdb's table is partial and in-frame only. The sample contains 180,000 or so clones, roughly 86% of which appear only once. The material sequenced was PBMCs. Source of these receptors: a man aged 30-40 years in good health and CMV-seropositive.

The rearrangement joins TRBV7-9 to TRBJ2-1; D remains ambiguous. Trimming took 1 base from V and 9 from J, leaving 7 bases between them. CDR3 size: 12 residues. Germline CDR1 is SEHNR and CDR2 is FQNEAQ (reference sequence). The DNA for the CDR3 is TGTGCCAGCAGCTTAGAACCGGCTGAGCAGTTCTTC. Translation gives CASSLEPAEQFF. Filled out from reference TRBV7-9 and TRBJ2-1, the complete variable domain reads DTGVSQNPRHKITKRGQNVTFRCDPISEHNRLYWYRQTLGQGPEFLTYFQNEAQLEKSRLLSDRFSAERPKGSFSTLEIQRTEQGDSAMYLCASSLEPAEQFFGPGTRLTVL.

V gene TRBV2 combines with J gene TRBJ1-1; 10 nucleotides agree with TRBD1. Germline V gene data show CDR1 as SNHLY and CDR2 as FYNNEI. Trimming at V came to 6 bases and at J to 1 base, leaving 5 bases not matched to a gene. The CDR3 is 15 amino acids. The CDR3 coding sequence is TGTGCCAGCAGCCTACGGGACAGGGGGAACACTGAAGCTTTCTTT. Amino acids: CASSLRDRGNTEAFF. Full variable domain (remainder filled in from reference TRBV2 and TRBJ1-1): EPEVTQTPSHQVTQMGQEVILRCVPISNHLYFYWYRQILGQKVEFLVSFYNNEISEKSEIFDDQFSVERPDGSNFTLKIRSTKLEDSAMYFCASSLRDRGNTEAFFGQGTRLTVV.

V and J are TRBV6-6 and TRBJ1-3; weak D call: TRBD1 (5 bases). The CDR3 consists of 15 residues. In germline, CDR1 is MNHNY, CDR2 SVGAGI (reference sequence). Trimming removed 4 bases from V and 1 base from J, with 11 bases in between. CDR3 in amino acids: CASSSGTYSGNTIYF. DNA for the CDR3: TGTGCCAGCAGTTCCGGGACCTATTCTGGAAACACCATATATTTT.

This chain uses TRBV7-2 with TRBJ2-2, with TRBD1 matching 7 bases. V gave up 5 bases and J gave up 6 bases; unmatched junction bases: 12. The CDR3 contains 16 residues. Germline V gene sequence: CDR1 SGHTA, CDR2 FQGNSA. The CDR3 region is CASSEQGTPRAGELFF. The CDR3 DNA follows: TGTGCCAGCAGCGAACAGGGGACCCCCCGAGCCGGGGAGCTGTTTTTT. The full variable domain, completed using reference TRBV7-2 and TRBJ2-2, is GAGVSQSPSNKVTEKGKDVELRCDPISGHTALYWYRQSLGQGLEFLIYFQGNSAPDKSGLPSDRFSAERTGGSVSTLTIQRTQQEDSAVYLCASSEQGTPRAGELFFGEGSRLTVL.

The chain combines TRBV11-3 with TRBJ2-7; perhaps D is TRBD1 or TRBD2 (5 bases each). Germline loops: CDR1 SGHNT, CDR2 YENEEA. The CDR3 has 15 amino acids. V lost 1 base to trimming and J lost 2 bases, with 12 bases between them. CDR3 protein: CASSLGGSGTYEQYF. In DNA form, the CDR3 reads TGTGCCAGCAGCTTAGGGGGGAGCGGCACCTACGAGCAGTACTTC.

The CDR3 here is CASSPTGADLEAFF. The CDR3, as DNA: TGTGCCAGCAGTCCCACAGGGGCTGATCTTGAAGCTTTCTTT. The rearrangement links TRBV7-2 to TRBJ1-1; 7 bases agree with TRBD1. V was clipped by 6 bases and J by 7 bases; unmatched bases: 11. The germline V gene encodes CDR1 SGHTA and CDR2 FQGNSA. The CDR3 length is 14 residues.

The chain carries TRBV30 and TRBJ1-4; D gene ambiguous. The CDR3 has 14 amino acids. Per germline, CDR1 GTSNPN and CDR2 SVGIG (reference sequence). V dropped 6 bases and J dropped 0 bases, with 11 bases sitting between them. The CDR3 region has the DNA TGTGCCTGCAACCCCGGATCAACTAATGAAAAACTGTTTTTT. Amino acids: CACNPGSTNEKLFF.

J is TRBJ2-1 and V is TRBV6-5; D possibly matches TRBD1 or TRBD2 (5 bases each). The V and J ends lost 0 bases and 8 bases respectively, with 11 bases between them. CDR1 and CDR2 (germline): MNHEY, SVGAGI. The CDR3 spans 14 residues. The CDR3 loop is CASSYSRLGDEQFF. CDR3 coding DNA: TGTGCCAGCAGTTACTCGAGATTGGGGGATGAGCAGTTCTTC.

The genes are TRBV5-6 and TRBJ2-6; no definite D call. The CDR3 sequence is 13 residues long. In germline, CDR1 is SGHDT, CDR2 YYEEEE. Trimming stripped 5 bases from V and 0 bases from J, with 3 bases between. The CDR3 sequence: CASSLSGANVLTF. The CDR3 nucleotides are TGTGCCAGCAGTCTCTCTGGGGCCAACGTCCTGACTTTC.

This chain connects TRBV7-2 to TRBJ2-7, with D maybe TRBD1 (6 bases). CDR3 length: 14 amino acids. Looked up from germline, CDR1 is SGHTA and CDR2 is FQGNSA. V shed 0 bases and J shed 3 bases, with 9 bases lying between them. Here the CDR3 reads CASSLAGTIYEQYF. The CDR3 nucleotides are TGTGCCAGCAGCTTAGCGGGGACAATCTACGAGCAGTACTTC.

The rearrangement uses TRBV27 and TRBJ2-1; 8 nucleotides agree with TRBD2. Looked up from germline, CDR1 is MNHEY and CDR2 is SMNVEV (reference sequence). The CDR3 is made up of 16 amino acids. The trim removed 6 bases at V and 1 base at J, leaving 8 bases unmatched. The CDR3 here is CASRVLAGGSYNEQFF. The CDR3 DNA follows: TGTGCCAGCAGGGTTCTGGCGGGAGGTTCCTACAATGAGCAGTTCTTC.

This clone has just one count. The chain couples TRBV7-6 to TRBJ2-1; 7 bases line up with TRBD2. This CDR3 comprises 13 residues. Germline V CDR1 and CDR2: SGHVS, FNYEAQ. Trimming at V came to 5 bases and at J to 6 bases, leaving 4 bases not matched to a gene. The CDR3 nucleotides are TGTGCCAGCAGCCCGGGACTACTCAATGAGCAGTTCTTC. It translates to CASSPGLLNEQFF.

The table lists this clone with a count of one. The chain is built from TRBV4-2 and TRBJ2-5, with D perhaps matching TRBD2 (7 bases). Trimming cost V 0 bases and J 4 bases, with 18 bases left between them. Germline V lookup: CDR1 LGHNA, CDR2 YNFKEQ. This CDR3 has 17 residues. The chain's CDR3 is CASSQDFGGGRLETQYF. The CDR3 region has the DNA TGTGCCAGCAGCCAAGATTTCGGCGGGGGCCGCCTAGAGACCCAGTACTTC.

V and J are TRBV10-3 and TRBJ2-1; 13 bases match TRBD2. The germline gives CDR1 ENHRY, CDR2 SYGVKD. The CDR3 is made up of 16 amino acids. V shed 3 bases, J shed 8 bases, and the junction held 7 bases outside the gene matches. This chain's CDR3 is CAISDPGTSGNHEQFF. The CDR3 region has the DNA TGTGCCATCAGTGACCCCGGGACTAGCGGGAACCATGAGCAGTTCTTC.

The chain joins TRBV7-6 to TRBJ2-7, with D tentatively TRBD2 (6 bases). The CDR3 extends over 16 amino acids. Germline V gene data show CDR1 as SGHVS and CDR2 as FNYEAQ. The V end lost 1 base, the J end lost 2 bases, and 15 bases lay between the germline ends. CDR3 protein: CASSLGSGSDTYEQYF. The CDR3 bases are TGTGCCAGCAGCTTAGGGTCCGGGAGCGACACCTACGAGCAGTACTTC.

The chain employs TRBV5-5 and TRBJ1-4; D call uncertain. The ends were cut back, 2 bases at V and 6 bases at J, with 14 bases in the middle. The CDR3 has 15 residues. Germline CDR1 is SGHKS and CDR2 is YYEKEE (reference sequence). The CDR3 DNA is TGTGCCAGCAGCTTAAGCCCGGTAGCAGATGAAAAACTGTTTTTT. Amino acid sequence: CASSLSPVADEKLFF.

The V gene is TRBV28, the J gene TRBJ2-3, with D possibly matching TRBD2 (6 bases). The CDR3 extends over 14 amino acids. CDR1 is MDHEN and CDR2 is SYDVKM in the germline V gene. The ends were cut back, 6 bases at V and 1 base at J, with 11 bases in the middle. This CDR3 is CASRGGGGTDTQYF. CDR3 nucleotide sequence: TGTGCCAGCAGGGGGGGAGGAGGCACAGATACGCAGTATTTT.

The chain links TRBV29-1 to TRBJ1-1; no reliable D call. Germline loops: CDR1 SQVTM, CDR2 ANQGSEA. The CDR3 loop spans 15 amino acids. Between the trimmed V and J ends, which lost 4 bases and 0 bases, there was a span of 15 bases. The CDR3 reads CSVVWYDGMNTEAFF. The CDR3 nucleotides are TGCAGCGTTGTCTGGTACGACGGGATGAACACTGAAGCTTTCTTT.

The V call is TRBV27, the J call TRBJ2-7, with D unclear. Germline lookup yields CDR1 MNHEY and CDR2 SMNVEV (reference sequence). Trimming took 0 bases from V and 2 from J, leaving 5 bases between them. The CDR3 loop spans 13 amino acids. Here the CDR3 DNA reads TGTGCCAGCAGTTTATCACCTGCCTACGAGCAGTACTTC. Residues: CASSLSPAYEQYF.

This chain links TRBV29-1 with TRBJ1-5, with unresolved D. This CDR3 contains 12 residues. The V gene lost 4 bases and the J gene lost 4 bases, with 8 bases spanning the gap. Germline V gene sequence: CDR1 SQVTM, CDR2 ANQGSEA. CDR3: CSVAEINQPQHF. The CDR3 region has the DNA TGCAGCGTTGCGGAGATAAATCAGCCCCAGCATTTT.

The chain combines TRBV7-9 with TRBJ2-5; maybe TRBD1 (5 bases). V was cut by 4 bases and J by 2 bases, with 17 bases left in between. The V gene's germline CDR1 is SEHNR and CDR2 FQNEAQ (reference sequence). The CDR3 has 16 amino acids. The CDR3 DNA reads TGTGCCAGCAGCTGGGGTCCCGGCAGGGAACAAGAGACCCAGTACTTC. It specifies CASSWGPGREQETQYF.

This chain connects TRBV7-8 to TRBJ2-7, with unresolved D. Germline CDR1 is SGHVS and CDR2 is FQNEAQ. The CDR3 has 11 amino acids. Deletions cut 4 bases from V and 7 bases from J, with 8 bases between. CDR3 sequence: CASSSEFEQYF. The CDR3, as DNA: TGTGCCAGCAGCTCAGAATTTGAGCAGTACTTC. Full variable domain (remainder filled in from reference TRBV7-8 and TRBJ2-7): GAGVSQSPRYKVAKRGQDVALRCDPISGHVSLFWYQQALGQGPEFLTYFQNEAQLDKSGLPSDRFFAERPEGSVSTLKIQRTQQEDSAVYLCASSSEFEQYFGPGTRLTVT.

The chain recombines TRBV27 with TRBJ2-7; D remains ambiguous. The germline V gene encodes CDR1 MNHEY and CDR2 SMNVEV (reference sequence). CDR3 length equals 16 residues. The V end lost 6 bases, the J end lost 0 bases, and 18 bases lay between the germline ends. CDR3 nucleotides: TGTGCCAGCAGGCCAACCCGATTGGGCAGCTCCTACGAGCAGTACTTC. The encoded protein is CASRPTRLGSSYEQYF.

The chain has TRBV6-1 and TRBJ1-5, with D unclear. Germline CDR1 is MNHNS and CDR2 is SASEGT. V was shortened by 6 bases and J by 3 bases, with 15 bases between the two germline ends. This CDR3 region has 15 residues. The CDR3 spells CASSPSGRNNQPQHF. CDR3 coding DNA: TGTGCCAGCAGCCCCTCGGGCAGAAACAATCAGCCCCAGCATTTT.

This sequence joins TRBV19 and TRBJ1-4, with 11 bases aligning to TRBD1. Germline trimming cut 6 bases from V and 7 bases from J; bases unmatched to any gene: 10. Germline CDR1 reads LNHDA; CDR2 reads SQIVND (reference sequence). This CDR3 has 16 amino acids. The CDR3 region is CASRQPGQGDGEKLFF. CDR3 sequence (DNA): TGTGCCAGTAGGCAACCGGGACAGGGGGATGGTGAAAAACTGTTTTTT.

In DNA form, the CDR3 reads TGTGCCACCAGCAGAGTGGCCCCAGGACTGTTTTTT. This codes for CATSRVAPGLFF. The V gene is TRBV15, the J gene TRBJ1-4; no clear D. V was shortened by 1 base and J by 13 bases, with 10 bases between the two germline ends. The CDR3 is 12 amino acids. The germline V gene has CDR1 LNHNV and CDR2 YYDKDF (reference sequence).

The chain carries TRBV7-9 and TRBJ1-1, with D possibly TRBD1 on 5 matching bases. The CDR3 covers 14 residues. Germline CDR1 and CDR2: SEHNR and FQNEAQ (reference sequence). The germline V and J ends were trimmed by 4 bases and 4 bases, with 13 bases remaining between them. For the CDR3, the DNA is TGTGCCAGCAGCTGGGGACTGGGGCTCACTGAAGCTTTCTTT. This gives the protein CASSWGLGLTEAFF.

The chain couples TRBV2 to TRBJ2-3; D remains unclear. V lost 3 bases, J lost 3 bases, and 10 bases lay in between. There are 14 residues in the CDR3. Germline V CDR1 and CDR2: SNHLY, FYNNEI. This CDR3 reads CASSEGRKTDTQYF. The CDR3 DNA follows: TGTGCCAGCAGTGAGGGTAGGAAGACAGATACGCAGTATTTT. Full variable domain (missing parts from reference TRBV2 and TRBJ2-3): EPEVTQTPSHQVTQMGQEVILRCVPISNHLYFYWYRQILGQKVEFLVSFYNNEISEKSEIFDDQFSVERPDGSNFTLKIRSTKLEDSAMYFCASSEGRKTDTQYFGPGTRLTVL.

V usage is TRBV27 and J usage is TRBJ1-5; D may be TRBD1 (6 bases). Per the germline V gene, CDR1 is MNHEY and CDR2 is SMNVEV (reference sequence). There are 15 residues in the CDR3. Trimming removed 6 bases at V and 5 bases at J, with 17 bases between. CDR3 nucleotide sequence: TGTGCCAGCAGACCCGCCGGGGGCGCGGATCAGCCCCAGCATTTT. This codes for CASRPAGGADQPQHF.

This clone was seen a single time. V usage is TRBV6-6 and J usage is TRBJ1-2, with D maybe TRBD1 (5 bases). The germline gives CDR1 MNHNY, CDR2 SVGAGI (reference sequence). Between the trimmed V and J ends, which lost 7 bases and 6 bases, there was a span of 15 bases. The CDR3 contains 13 residues. CDR3 DNA sequence: TGTGCCAGCACCGTGGACGGGACCCATGGCTACACCTTC. Translation gives CASTVDGTHGYTF.